What follows are 23 T cell receptor beta chains derived from one specimen sequenced in a study of tumor-infiltrating lymphocytes in primary liver carcinoma. Making TCR beta cDNA involved roughly 500 ng total RNA and a constant-region primer. Three nested multiplex PCR rounds of slightly modified ARM-PCR generated TCR beta libraries. The first two PCR rounds used TRBV1-TRBV30 primers with a Cbeta primer, approximately 10 cycles each. TCRdb re-analysed the multiplex PCR reads in MiXCR, keeping a single row per CDR3 protein. The sample lists about 130,000 distinct CDR3 sequences, 60% to 75% occurring once. Each 20-30 mg portion of unsorted bulk tissue served as the source for co-extraction of RNA and DNA. Sequencing was done on a sample of liver tumor tissue from sampling region 3. The subset was: tumor region T3, left-lateral pole. The receptors come from a woman between 55 and 75 years old with primary liver carcinoma and hepatitis B virus infection.

The sample holds many counts of this clonotype. The chain combines TRBV6-6 with TRBJ1-5, with TRBD1 identical over 7 bases. From germline, CDR1 is MNHNY and CDR2 SVGAGI (reference sequence). The CDR3 has 15 residues. The J segment lost 0 bases and the V segment lost 6 bases, leaving 5 bases of the junction unmatched. The CDR3 DNA is TGTGCCAGCAGCGGGACAGCCGATAGCAATCAGCCCCAGCATTTT. Translation gives CASSGTADSNQPQHF.

The chain joins TRBV2 to TRBJ2-7; D possibly matches TRBD1 or TRBD2 (5 bases each). Trimming removed 10 bases from V and 6 bases from J, with 19 bases in between. CDR1 SNHLY and CDR2 FYNNEI come from the germline V gene. The CDR3 extends over 13 amino acids. DNA of the CDR3: TGTGCCACCTTCCGGGACCTGTCTCGCGAGCAGTACTTC. Translating it yields CATFRDLSREQYF.

On this clonotype: An end of the junction differs from the germline gene, which may be a read error. The gene calls are TRBV7-8 and TRBJ1-5; D is unresolved. Per the germline V gene, CDR1 is SGHVS and CDR2 is FQNEAQ. The CDR3 spans 14 residues. The CDR3 nucleotides read TGTGCCGGCAGCTTATTAGCTGGGGATCAGCCACAGCATTTT. This codes for CAGSLLAGDQPQHF.

This clonotype showed up just once. The V call is TRBV29-1, the J call TRBJ2-7, with D uncertain. CDR3 length: 11 amino acids. The germline V gene encodes CDR1 SQVTM and CDR2 ANQGSEA. The ends were cut back, 2 bases at V and 3 bases at J, with 5 bases in the middle. The CDR3 is CSVEKGYEQYF. As DNA, the CDR3 is TGCAGCGTTGAAAAGGGCTACGAGCAGTACTTC.

The chain couples TRBV7-9 to TRBJ1-2; D ambiguous. Trimming cost V 3 bases and J 3 bases, with 14 bases left between them. This CDR3 has 15 residues. CDR1 SEHNR and CDR2 FQNEAQ come from the germline V gene (reference sequence). CDR3 protein: CASSFTDPAYYGYTF. The CDR3 bases are TGTGCCAGCAGCTTTACGGACCCGGCCTACTATGGCTACACCTTC. Full variable domain (remainder filled in from reference TRBV7-9 and TRBJ1-2): DTGVSQNPRHKITKRGQNVTFRCDPISEHNRLYWYRQTLGQGPEFLTYFQNEAQLEKSRLLSDRFSAERPKGSFSTLEIQRTEQGDSAMYLCASSFTDPAYYGYTFGSGTRLTVV.

This clonotype appeared many times. The gene calls are TRBV10-2 and TRBJ2-3; possible D gene TRBD1, 6 bases. The CDR3 spans 14 residues. CDR1 is WSHSY and CDR2 is SAAADI in the germline V gene. With 6 bases removed from V and 4 bases from J, the gap between germline ends came to 14 bases. This CDR3 is CASSRQDRADTQYF. The CDR3 nucleotides are TGCGCCAGCAGCCGACAGGACCGGGCAGATACGCAGTATTTT.

The V call is TRBV7-9, the J call TRBJ1-6; D gene uncertain. The germline CDR1 and CDR2 sequences are SEHNR and FQNEAQ (reference sequence). The germline V and J ends were trimmed by 1 base and 6 bases, with 7 bases remaining between them. The CDR3 is 14 residues long. This CDR3 is CASSLEEPNSPLHF. DNA for the CDR3: TGTGCCAGCAGCTTAGAAGAGCCTAATTCACCCCTCCACTTT.

A word on this clonotype: At one of its ends the junction is not consistent with the germline gene, which may arise from a read error. This rearrangement joins TRBV5-4 to TRBJ2-6; 11 bases fit TRBD2. The CDR3 is made up of 18 amino acids. From germline, CDR1 is SGHNT and CDR2 YYREEE (reference sequence). The CDR3 DNA follows: TGTGCTAGCAGCTTGGGCCTAGCGGGAGGACCTGGGGCCAACGTCCTGACTTTC. Translation gives CASSLGLAGGPGANVLTF.

The sample holds a few counts of this clonotype. The CDR3 DNA sequence: TGTGCCAGCAGCGTAGGACTAGCGGGGAACACCGGGGAGCTGTTTTTT. Its protein is CASSVGLAGNTGELFF. The rearrangement joins TRBV9 to TRBJ2-2; 10 bases agree with TRBD2. Germline V gene data show CDR1 as SGDLS and CDR2 as YYNGEE. CDR3 length equals 16 residues. V was pared by 0 bases and J by 1 base, with 0 bases of the junction left unmatched.

Details on this clonotype: This clone may be a read error of a much larger clone one base away. This chain uses TRBV28 with TRBJ2-1; weak D call: TRBD2 (5 bases). The CDR3 spans 14 residues. Germline CDR1 and CDR2: MDHEN and SYDVKM. CDR3 residues: CASRRVGEYNKQFF. CDR3 nucleotides: TGTGCCAGCAGGAGGGTCGGGGAATACAATAAGCAGTTCTTC.

On this clonotype: A much more abundant neighbour one base away suggests this may be a read error. The chain recombines TRBV4-1 with TRBJ1-5, with TRBD1 matching 7 bases. Looked up from germline, CDR1 is MGHRA and CDR2 is YSYEKL. The CDR3 consists of 18 residues. CDR3 residues: CVSSRRQGGDASNQPQHF. The DNA for the CDR3 is TGCGTCAGCAGCCGCAGACAGGGCGGGGACGCTAGCAATCAGCCCCAGCATTTT.

This clonotype is a singleton in its sample. The germline gene is not matched at one end of the junction; a read error may be the cause. V gene TRBV11-2 combines with J gene TRBJ2-2; a weak D match, TRBD2 (5 bases). The CDR3 is 13 residues long. Germline loops: CDR1 SGHAT, CDR2 FQNNGV. In DNA form, the CDR3 reads TGTGCCAGCAGCCGCGAGATGGCCGGGGAACTGTTTTTT. Its translation: CASSREMAGELFF.

The V gene is TRBV28, the J gene TRBJ1-2; unclear D gene. This CDR3 is built from 15 residues. V was trimmed by 7 bases and J by 8 bases, leaving 23 bases between them. Germline CDR1 and CDR2: MDHEN and SYDVKM. CDR3 sequence: CASTEGGEDVRGYTF. The CDR3 nucleotides are TGTGCCAGCACCGAGGGCGGGGAAGATGTGAGGGGCTACACCTTC.

This clonotype was recorded many times. The DNA for the CDR3 is TGTGCCAGCACAAGGGGAGGACCCTACGAGCAGTACTTC. Translated: CASTRGGPYEQYF. The rearrangement uses TRBV7-9 and TRBJ2-7; TRBD2 might be the D (6 bases). Germline V gene lookup returns CDR1 SEHNR and CDR2 FQNEAQ (reference sequence). V shed 7 bases and J shed 2 bases, with 12 bases lying between them. The CDR3 runs to 13 residues.

Comment on this clonotype: One end of the junction varies from germline; a read error may be responsible. The V gene is TRBV12-5, the J gene TRBJ2-1; no reliable D call. The germline V gene encodes CDR1 LGHNT and CDR2 FRNRAP. The CDR3 has 13 residues. CDR3 loop: CASGLTLGSEQLF. The CDR3 DNA is TGTGCTAGTGGTTTGACTCTAGGCTCTGAGCAACTCTTC.

This clonotype was counted only a few times. The V call is TRBV5-1, the J call TRBJ2-1, with 9 bases aligning to TRBD2. Germline V gene lookup returns CDR1 SGHRS and CDR2 YFSETQ. J was trimmed by 4 bases and V by 6 bases; bases with no gene match: 11. This CDR3 contains 16 residues. Here the CDR3 DNA reads TGCGCCAGCACCAGGGGCGGGAGGGCCAATTACAATGAGCAGTTCTTC. Its protein product is CASTRGGRANYNEQFF.

In regard to this clonotype: A read error may be the cause here, since a much bigger clone is one base away. The chain has TRBV7-9 and TRBJ2-7; 9 bases match TRBD1. Trimming cost V 3 bases and J 5 bases; bases outside gene matches: 5. Germline V gene lookup returns CDR1 SEHNR and CDR2 FQNEAQ (reference sequence). The CDR3 has 14 amino acids. The CDR3 region has the DNA TGTGCCAGCAGCTTGGACAGGGGACCCCACGAGCAGTACTTC. As protein: CASSLDRGPHEQYF.

Comments on this clonotype: Being one base from a much bigger clone, this may be a read error. The genes are TRBV6-5 and TRBJ2-1; possible D gene TRBD2, 6 bases. Deletions cut 10 bases from V and 3 bases from J, with 25 bases between. From germline, CDR1 is MNHEY and CDR2 SVGAGI. The CDR3 spans 17 residues. CDR3 sequence (DNA): TGTGCCAACAACTACCCAGGCGGGGCAGGAGGCTACAATGAGCAGTTCTTC. Translation: CANNYPGGAGGYNEQFF.

Note on this clonotype: At one of its ends the junction is not consistent with the germline gene, which may arise from a read error. The rearrangement uses TRBV6-5 and TRBJ2-1; 8 positions agree with TRBD2. The CDR3 has 17 residues. The V gene's germline CDR1 is MNHEY and CDR2 SVGAGI. The CDR3, as DNA: TGTGCCGGCAGTCACTCAAGGTCGGCGGGAGGTCGCAATGAGCAGTTCTTC. It translates to CAGSHSRSAGGRNEQFF.

This clonotype was seen only a few times. This chain connects TRBV28 to TRBJ2-2, with a weak D call TRBD1 (5 bases). Germline CDR1 and CDR2: MDHEN and SYDVKM. V lost 2 bases and J lost 3, with 10 bases in between. This CDR3 spans 15 amino acids. CDR3 residues: CASSLGAGYTGELFF. CDR3 in DNA: TGTGCCAGCAGTTTAGGGGCAGGGTACACCGGGGAGCTGTTTTTT.

Turning to this clonotype: A much larger clonotype is one base distant, so this may be a read error. The chain couples TRBV5-1 to TRBJ2-1; possibly TRBD1 for D (6 bases). Germline V gene sequence: CDR1 SGHRS, CDR2 YFSETQ. CDR3 length: 13 residues. CDR3 coding DNA: TGCGCCATCAGCCCGGACAGTTACAATGAGCAGTTCTTC. It codes for CAISPDSYNEQFF.

This rearrangement joins TRBV6-1 to TRBJ2-7; D possibly corresponds to TRBD2 (5 bases). This CDR3 contains 15 residues. V dropped 1 base and J dropped 1 base, with 11 bases sitting between them. Germline values: CDR1 MNHNS, CDR2 SASEGT. For the CDR3, the DNA is TGTGCCAGCAGTGAAGGAGAGGGTTGGTCCTACGAGCAGTACTTC. It translates to CASSEGEGWSYEQYF.

Of note for this clonotype: Compared with germline, one end of the junction differs, possibly owing to a read error. This chain uses TRBV13 with TRBJ2-1, with no clear D. This CDR3 has 16 residues. Germline V gene data show CDR1 as PRHDT and CDR2 as FYEKMQ (reference sequence). CDR3 in amino acids: CAGSLGPESSCNEQFF. The CDR3 DNA is TGTGCCGGCAGCTTAGGCCCGGAGAGCTCCTGCAATGAGCAGTTCTTC.